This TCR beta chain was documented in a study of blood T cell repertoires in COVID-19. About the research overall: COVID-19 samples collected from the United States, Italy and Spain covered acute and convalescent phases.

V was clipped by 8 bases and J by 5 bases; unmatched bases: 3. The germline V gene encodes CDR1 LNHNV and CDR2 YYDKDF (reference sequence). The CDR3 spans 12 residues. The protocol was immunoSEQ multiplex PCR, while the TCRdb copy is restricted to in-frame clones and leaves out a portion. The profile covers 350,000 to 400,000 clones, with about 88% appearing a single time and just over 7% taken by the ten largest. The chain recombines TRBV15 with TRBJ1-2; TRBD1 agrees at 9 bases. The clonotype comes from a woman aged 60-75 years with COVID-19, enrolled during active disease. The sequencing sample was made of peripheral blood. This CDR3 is CATEGQGYGYTF. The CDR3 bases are TGTGCCACCGAGGGACAGGGATATGGCTACACCTTC.